The clone carrying this T cell receptor beta chain turned up a few times. Its antigen is as yet unknown. The sample comes from a study of identical twins. Notes on the study in general: While abundant cord blood beta clonotypes carried fewer insertions, memory repertoires showed no such pattern. Weaker excess twin sharing was observed in beta out-of-frame sequences.

TCRdb analysed the 5' RACE reads with MiXCR anew, one entry per CDR3 protein. The sample has some 600,000 distinct CDR3 sequences, under 8.5% seen once. The CDR3 consists of 17 residues. Trimming at V came to 10 bases and at J to 2 bases, leaving 11 bases not matched to a gene. In germline, CDR1 is ENHRY, CDR2 SYGVKD. These data also formed part of another study, on yellow fever vaccine responses in identical twins. This second report adds: Twins' vaccine T cell response reportedly seemed partly convergent, partly personalized.

This chain links TRBV10-3 with TRBJ2-1; 13 nucleotides line up with TRBD2. This receptor was taken from a woman aged 18-29 years in good health. Sequenced sample: PBMCs. The CDR3 DNA reads as TGTGCCACCGCGCAACCGACTAGCGGGAGGACCTACAATGAGCAGTTCTTC. It encodes CATAQPTSGRTYNEQFF.